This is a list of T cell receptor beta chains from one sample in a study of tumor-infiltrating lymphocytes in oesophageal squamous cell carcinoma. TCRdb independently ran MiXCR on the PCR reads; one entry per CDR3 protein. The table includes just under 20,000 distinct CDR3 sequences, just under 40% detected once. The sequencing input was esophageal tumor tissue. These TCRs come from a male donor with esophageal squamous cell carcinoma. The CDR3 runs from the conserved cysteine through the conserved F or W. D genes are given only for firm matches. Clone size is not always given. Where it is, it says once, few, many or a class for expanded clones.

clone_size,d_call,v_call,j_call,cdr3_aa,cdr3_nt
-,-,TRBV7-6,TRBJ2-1,CASSLGVSAGAHNEQFF,TGTGCCAGCAGCTTAGGAGTATCGGCAGGGGCCCACAATGAGCAGTTCTTC
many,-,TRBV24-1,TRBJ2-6,CATSDLRGSGANVLTF,TGTGCCACCAGTGATTTGAGGGGTTCTGGGGCCAACGTCCTGACTTTC
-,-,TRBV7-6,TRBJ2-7,CASSSPGREQYF,TGTGCCAGCAGCTCTCCAGGGCGCGAGCAGTACTTC
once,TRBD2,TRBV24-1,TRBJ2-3,CATSETSGSSDTQYF,TGTGCCACCAGTGAGACTAGCGGGAGTTCAGATACGCAGTATTTT
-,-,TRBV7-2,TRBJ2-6,CASTSGVGGRANVLTF,TGTGCCAGTACATCGGGTGTAGGGGGAAGAGCCAACGTCCTGACTTTC
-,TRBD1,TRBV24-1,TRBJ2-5,CATSDSDRVVETQYF,TGTGCCACCAGTGATTCTGACAGGGTCGTAGAGACCCAGTACTTC
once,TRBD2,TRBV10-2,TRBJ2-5,CASSARGGSADTQYF,TGCGCCAGCAGTGCACGCGGGGGGAGCGCAGATACGCAGTACTTC
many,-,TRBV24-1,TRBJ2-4,CATSWSNEQYF,TGTGCCACCAGTTGGAGCAATGAGCAGTACTTC
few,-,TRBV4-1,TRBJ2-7,CASSQLTNNRYEQYF,TGCGCCAGCAGCCAACTAACAAATAACCGCTACGAGCAGTACTTC
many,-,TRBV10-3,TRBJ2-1,CATSPGLNNNEQFF,TGTGCCACCTCCCCGGGACTGAATAACAATGAGCAGTTCTTC
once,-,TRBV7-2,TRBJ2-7,CASAADLVVTEQYF,TGTGCCAGCGCCGCAGACCTCGTTGTTACTGAGCAGTACTTC
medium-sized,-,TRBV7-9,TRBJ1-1,CASSWDNEAFF,TGTGCCAGCAGCTGGGACAATGAAGCTTTCTTT
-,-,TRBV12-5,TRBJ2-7,CADRDWPYEQYF,TGTGCCGATCGGGACTGGCCCTACGAGCAGTACTTC
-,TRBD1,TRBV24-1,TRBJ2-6,CATSRPAGGSGANVLTF,TGTGCCACCAGCAGGCCGGCAGGGGGCTCTGGGGCCAACGTCCTGACTTTC
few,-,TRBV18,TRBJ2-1,CASSPSSTAYNEQFF,TGTGCCAGCTCACCCTCTTCGACAGCCTACAATGAGCAGTTCTTC
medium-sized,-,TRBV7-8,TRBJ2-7,CASSPEGGPSYEQYF,TGTGCCAGCAGCCCCGAGGGGGGCCCCTCCTACGAGCAGTACTTC
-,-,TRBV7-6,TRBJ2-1,CASSLLDYEQFF,TGTGCCAGCAGCTTACTCGACTACGAGCAGTTCTTC
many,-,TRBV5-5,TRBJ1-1,CASSLAGEATEAFF,TGTGCCAGCAGCTTGGCAGGGGAGGCCACTGAAGCTTTCTTT
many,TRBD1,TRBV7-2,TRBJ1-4,CASSPRPGQVNEKLFF,TGTGCCAGCAGCCCGCGACCGGGACAGGTTAATGAAAAACTGTTTTTT
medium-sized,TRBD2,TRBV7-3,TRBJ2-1,CASSPNGREVNEQFF,TGTGCCAGCAGCCCCAACGGGCGGGAGGTCAATGAGCAGTTCTTC
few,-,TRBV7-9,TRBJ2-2,CASSSQGSGELFF,TGTGCCAGCAGCTCCCAGGGGTCCGGGGAGCTGTTTTTT
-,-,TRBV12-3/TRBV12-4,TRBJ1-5,CASSLALNQPQHF,TGTGCCAGCAGTTTAGCGCTAAATCAGCCCCAGCATTTT
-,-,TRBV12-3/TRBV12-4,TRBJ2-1,CAIGPHPNNEQFF,TGTGCCATCGGTCCCCACCCCAACAATGAGCAGTTCTTC
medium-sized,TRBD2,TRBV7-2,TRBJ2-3,CASSRLAGGSDTQYF,TGTGCCAGCAGCCGACTAGCGGGAGGTTCAGATACGCAGTATTTT
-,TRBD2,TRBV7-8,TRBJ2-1,CASSLWGGVYNEQFF,TGTGCCAGCAGCTTATGGGGGGGAGTTTACAATGAGCAGTTCTTC
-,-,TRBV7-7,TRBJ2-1,CASSSSDLETQFF,TGTGCCAGCAGCTCCTCCGACTTAGAGACCCAGTTCTTC
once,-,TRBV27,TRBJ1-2,CASSFGGRAEGYTF,TGTGCCAGCAGTTTTGGGGGGCGTGCCGAGGGCTACACCTTC
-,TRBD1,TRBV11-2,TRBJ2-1,CASRPRTGGSYNEQFF,TGTGCCAGCAGACCCCGAACAGGGGGCTCCTACAATGAGCAGTTCTTC
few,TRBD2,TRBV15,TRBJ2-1,CATSRGGEGHNEQFF,TGTGCCACCAGCAGAGGGGGGGAGGGCCACAATGAGCAGTTCTTC
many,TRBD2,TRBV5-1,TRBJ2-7,CASSSQAGGPYEQYF,TGCGCCAGCAGCTCTCAAGCGGGGGGGCCCTACGAGCAGTACTTC
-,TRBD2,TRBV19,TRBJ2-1,CASTGGPINEQFF,TGTGCCAGTACGGGGGGGCCCATAAATGAGCAGTTCTTC
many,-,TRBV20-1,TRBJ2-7,CSASPAQGNSYEQYF,TGCAGTGCTAGCCCCGCCCAAGGAAACTCCTACGAGCAGTACTTC
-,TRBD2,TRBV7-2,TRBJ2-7,CASKIAGPYEQYF,TGTGCCAGCAAAATAGCGGGGCCCTACGAGCAGTACTTC
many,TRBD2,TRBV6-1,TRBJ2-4,CAGTLAEHLLAKNIQYF,TGTGCCGGCACCCTAGCGGAACACCTACTAGCCAAAAACATTCAGTACTTC
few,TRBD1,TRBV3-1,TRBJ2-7,CASSHTDRGSSYEQYF,TGTGCCAGCAGCCATACGGACAGGGGGAGTTCCTACGAGCAGTACTTC
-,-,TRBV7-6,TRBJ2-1,CASSHATRSYNEQFF,TGTGCCAGCAGCCATGCGACTAGATCTTACAATGAGCAGTTCTTC
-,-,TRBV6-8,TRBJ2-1,CASSYGVSSYNEQFF,TGTGCCAGCAGTTACGGAGTTAGCTCCTACAATGAGCAGTTCTTC
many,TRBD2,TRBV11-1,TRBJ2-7,CASSLGGLAGGYNEQYF,TGTGCCAGCAGCTTAGGGGGGCTAGCGGGGGGGTACAATGAGCAGTACTTC
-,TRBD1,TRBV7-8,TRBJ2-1,CASSLGVVTGVGEQFF,TGTGCCAGCAGCTTAGGGGTCGTCACAGGGGTGGGTGAGCAGTTCTTC
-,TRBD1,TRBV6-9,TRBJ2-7,CASSLRTGSSYEQYF,TGTGCCAGCAGTTTGAGGACAGGGAGCTCCTACGAGCAGTACTTC
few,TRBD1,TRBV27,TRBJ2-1,CASSHRGKSYEQFF,TGTGCCAGCAGTCACAGGGGGAAGTCCTACGAGCAGTTCTTC
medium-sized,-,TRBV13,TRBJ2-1,CASSLTGTNEQFF,TGTGCCAGCAGCTTGACTGGTACCAATGAGCAGTTCTTC
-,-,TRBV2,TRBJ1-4,CASSNPGTLETNEKLFF,TGTGCCAGCAGCAACCCCGGGACTCTCGAGACTAATGAAAAACTGTTTTTT
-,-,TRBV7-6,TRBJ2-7,CASSPGSVTYEQYF,TGTGCCAGCAGCCCCGGTAGCGTTACCTACGAGCAGTACTTC
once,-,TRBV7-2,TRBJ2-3,CASSSVGNVNTQYF,TGTGCCAGCAGCTCGGTCGGGAACGTGAATACGCAGTATTTT
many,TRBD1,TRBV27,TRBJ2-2,CASSFLRTGGGELFF,TGTGCCAGCAGTTTCCTTCGGACAGGCGGCGGGGAGCTGTTTTTT
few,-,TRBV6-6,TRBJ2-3,CASSPTDSTDTQYF,TGTGCCAGCAGTCCCACCGATAGCACAGATACGCAGTATTTT
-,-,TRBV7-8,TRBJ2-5,CASSLVGATTYVSETQYF,TGTGCCAGCAGCTTAGTCGGCGCCACTACGTACGTTTCGGAGACCCAGTACTTC
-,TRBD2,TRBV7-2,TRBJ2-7,CASSHRGGQATYEQYF,TGTGCCAGCAGCCACCGGGGGGGGCAGGCTACCTACGAGCAGTACTTC
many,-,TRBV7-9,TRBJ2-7,CASSLGPIYEQYF,TGTGCCAGCAGCTTAGGGCCTATTTACGAGCAGTACTTC
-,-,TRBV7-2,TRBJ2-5,CASSLGKARKETQYF,TGTGCCAGCAGCTTAGGAAAGGCCCGTAAAGAGACCCAGTACTTC
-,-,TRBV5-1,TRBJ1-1,CASSLNLPGTEAFF,TGCGCCAGCAGCTTGAACCTACCAGGCACTGAAGCTTTCTTT
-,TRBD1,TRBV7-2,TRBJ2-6,CASSFFGDRVPGANVLTF,TGTGCCAGCAGCTTCTTCGGGGACAGGGTCCCTGGGGCCAACGTCCTGACTTTC
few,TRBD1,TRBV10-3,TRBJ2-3,CAISESGTGGEDTQYF,TGTGCCATCAGTGAGTCGGGGACAGGGGGCGAGGATACGCAGTATTTT